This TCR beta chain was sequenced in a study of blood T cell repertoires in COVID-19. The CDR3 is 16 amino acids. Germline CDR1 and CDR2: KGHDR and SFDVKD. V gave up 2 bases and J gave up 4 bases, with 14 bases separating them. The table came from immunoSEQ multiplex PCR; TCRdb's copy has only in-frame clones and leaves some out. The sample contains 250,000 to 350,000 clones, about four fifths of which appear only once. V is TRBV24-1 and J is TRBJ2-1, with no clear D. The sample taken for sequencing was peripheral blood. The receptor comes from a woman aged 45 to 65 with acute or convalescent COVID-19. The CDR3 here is CATSDWSSHSYNEQFF. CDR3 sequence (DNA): TGTGCCACCAGTGATTGGTCCAGCCACAGTTACAATGAGCAGTTCTTC.